These 11 T cell receptor beta chains came from one sample sequenced in a study of T cell changes during pregnancy in multiple sclerosis. Only in-frame clones appear in the TCRdb table, and some are missing; sequencing was by immunoSEQ multiplex PCR. The sample has about 51,000 clones, about 91% seen once. The specimen was CD8+ T cells from peripheral blood mononuclear cells, collected in the second trimester of pregnancy. Receptor source: a female donor with multiple sclerosis, enrolled in a pregnancy study.

The genes are TRBV4-2 and TRBJ1-6; the D gene is possibly TRBD1 (5 bases). The V end was cut by 8 bases, the J end by 5 bases, with 16 bases between. The CDR3 runs to 15 residues. Germline CDR1 reads LGHNA; CDR2 reads YNFKEQ. Here the CDR3 reads CASSPAGPDNSPLHF. CDR3 DNA: TGTGCCAGCTCCCCGGCGGGGCCAGATAATTCACCCCTCCACTTT.

The chain links TRBV7-9 to TRBJ2-4; no reliable D call. The V and J ends lost 4 bases and 2 bases respectively, with 6 bases between them. The CDR3 consists of 13 residues. The V gene's germline CDR1 is SEHNR and CDR2 FQNEAQ (reference sequence). The CDR3 sequence: CASSSVTKNIQYF. The CDR3 DNA is TGTGCCAGCAGCTCCGTTACCAAAAACATTCAGTACTTC. Complete variable domain (other parts from reference TRBV7-9 and TRBJ2-4): DTGVSQNPRHKITKRGQNVTFRCDPISEHNRLYWYRQTLGQGPEFLTYFQNEAQLEKSRLLSDRFSAERPKGSFSTLEIQRTEQGDSAMYLCASSSVTKNIQYFGAGTRLSVL.

The chain employs TRBV5-4 and TRBJ1-2; 7 positions agree with TRBD1. CDR1 and CDR2 from the germline V gene are SGHNT and YYREEE (reference sequence). This CDR3 has 15 amino acids. The V gene end was trimmed by 5 bases and the J gene end by 2 bases; junction bases not matched to a gene: 9. CDR3 amino acids: CASRVGTVPNYGYTF. The CDR3 coding sequence is TGTGCCAGCAGGGTCGGGACAGTCCCCAACTATGGCTACACCTTC.

This chain joins TRBV29-1 and TRBJ2-7; D is uncertain. Trimming removed 0 bases at V and 2 bases at J, with 2 bases between. Germline CDR1 and CDR2: SQVTM and ANQGSEA. This CDR3 is built from 11 residues. The CDR3 here is CSVEDAYEQYF. DNA of the CDR3: TGCAGCGTTGAAGACGCCTACGAGCAGTACTTC.

The CDR3 loop is CASSWAGPYEQYF. The CDR3 DNA reads TGTGCCAGTAGCTGGGCGGGACCCTACGAGCAGTACTTC. The chain joins TRBV19 to TRBJ2-7; D is possibly TRBD2 (6 bases). V lost 6 bases and J 2 bases, leaving 11 bases between the germline ends. CDR3 length equals 13 residues. Germline loops: CDR1 LNHDA, CDR2 SQIVND (reference sequence).

V and J are TRBV25-1 and TRBJ1-2, with a weak D call TRBD1 (5 bases). The germline V gene has CDR1 MGHDK and CDR2 SYGVNS. The germline V and J ends were trimmed by 2 bases and 7 bases, with 11 bases remaining between them. The CDR3 consists of 13 residues. Here the CDR3 reads CASSEPQGSGYTF. For the CDR3, the DNA is TGTGCCAGCAGTGAACCTCAGGGAAGTGGCTACACCTTC.

The rearrangement links TRBV5-1 to TRBJ2-7, with 7 bases identical to TRBD1. Germline V gene data show CDR1 as SGHRS and CDR2 as YFSETQ. This CDR3 spans 18 amino acids. V shed 3 bases and J 0 bases; nucleotides not matched to a gene: 15. The CDR3 DNA is TGCGCCAGCAGCTCACCTGGGACCGGGACAGAGGTCTCCTACGAGCAGTACTTC. Residues: CASSSPGTGTEVSYEQYF.

The chain has TRBV9 and TRBJ2-3, with no clear D. Trimming pared 3 bases from V and 1 base from J, leaving 12 bases between. This CDR3 is built from 15 residues. Germline V CDR1 and CDR2: SGDLS, YYNGEE. The CDR3 reads CASSARAPGTDTQYF. DNA for the CDR3: TGTGCCAGCAGCGCGAGAGCCCCCGGCACAGATACGCAGTATTTT.

J is TRBJ2-7 and V is TRBV19; perhaps TRBD2 as D (6 bases). Between the trimmed V and J ends, which lost 6 bases and 0 bases, there was a span of 12 bases. Germline CDR1 and CDR2: LNHDA and SQIVND (reference sequence). The CDR3 covers 14 residues. CDR3 sequence reads: CASSAGGASYEQYF. CDR3 nucleotide sequence: TGTGCCAGTAGCGCCGGAGGGGCCTCCTACGAGCAGTACTTC.

The chain uses TRBV9 and TRBJ1-1, with TRBD1 as a possible D gene (5 bases). Deletions cut 0 bases from V and 1 base from J, with 10 bases between. CDR1 and CDR2 from the germline V gene are SGDLS and YYNGEE. The CDR3 extends over 15 amino acids. The CDR3 loop is CASSVARGPNTEAFF. CDR3 bases: TGTGCCAGCAGCGTAGCAAGGGGTCCGAACACTGAAGCTTTCTTT.

The CDR3 DNA reads TGTGCCAGCAGCTCCTCAAGGGGCACTGAAGCTTTCTTT. It encodes CASSSSRGTEAFF. The chain recombines TRBV7-3 with TRBJ1-1; perhaps TRBD1 as D (5 bases). This CDR3 has 13 amino acids. CDR1 SGHTA and CDR2 FQGTGA come from the germline V gene. V lost 4 bases to trimming and J lost 4 bases, with 10 bases between them.